A single TCR delta chain is shown here with its context. There is no known antigen for this receptor. TCRdb has a much larger clone's protein, which differs at residue 13 from the translation of this DNA, likely because of a read error; what is shown is the protein translated from the DNA. From a lookup of the germline V gene, CDR1 and CDR2 are GEAIGNYY and EKD. The CDR3, cysteine through phenylalanine, is 19 amino acids long. Just the 57-base CDR3 DNA is kept, in frame starting at base 1. Unmatched junction bases come to 17, with V trimmed by 3 bases and J by 1 base. Library method: multiplex PCR. A 32-plex assay amplified the genomic DNA, with primers for all 8 TRDV and 4 TRDJ genes spanning the CDR3. During approximately 3 cycles of barcoding PCR, a 12-nucleotide UMI was attached, and a second PCR using Illumina adapter primers followed. AMPure XP beads were used for library purification, and library quality was checked on a Fragment Analyzer with the HS NGS Fragment kit. Sequencing was run on an Illumina MiniSeq mid-output kit with approximately 20% PhiX and 150 cycles of paired-end reads. The authors' pipeline ran thus. MIGEC version 1.2.9 was used to process the reads, grouping the reads by UMI and building error-corrected consensus sequences. Post-processing used modified VDJtools version 1.2.1 scripts and the tcR R package. For TCRdb, the public reads were processed anew by CATT, and duplicate DNA sequences were folded into one row. The V and J calls come from TCRdb's annotation, not from the publication. This sample has about 800 delta-chain clones in its table, and around 3.5% of those were observed once. Roughly 68% of the sample comes from the top ten.

This specimen comes from a study of DNA immune sequencing with unique molecular identifiers (dated by TCRdb to about 2020). Study-level background: Immunomagnetic cell separation was used to enrich gammadelta T cells from buffy coats, and the genomic DNA of the enriched gammadelta T cells was sequenced. Fluorescence-activated cell sorting was used to enrich gammadelta T cells from the PBMC of under 11 healthy individuals. The method was validated on synthetic reference molecules and on blood samples from healthy individuals. For the enriched versus non-enriched comparison, approximately 100 ng enriched gammadelta T-cell DNA and approximately 1 ug non-enriched PBMC DNA were sequenced. Donors were healthy individuals, with about nine donors profiled from sorted peripheral blood gammadelta T cells. The study developed and validated an ultrasensitive DNA-based TRD repertoire sequencing method using PCR-introduced unique molecular identifiers.

General conclusions and limits of the study: The primer-based approach cannot detect novel TRD sequences that are not targeted by the primers. Variation in TRD repertoire diversity was observed between healthy donors, with several donors found to be highly oligoclonal, in that the top 5 clonotypes exceeded half of productive molecules. Among clonotypes in healthy donors, TRDV2 paired with TRDJ1 was identified as the most common TRD rearrangement.

The chain is encoded by TRDV2 joined to TRDJ1, with TRDD3 matching 9 junction bases. The receptor was derived from a human donor in good health. Sequencing was performed on gamma-delta T cells from PBMCs. The DNA reads TGTGCCTGTGACCCCATAGCGCTCGGGGGATACCGGTGCACCGATAAACTCATCTTT. This encodes CACDPIALGGYRCTDKLIF.